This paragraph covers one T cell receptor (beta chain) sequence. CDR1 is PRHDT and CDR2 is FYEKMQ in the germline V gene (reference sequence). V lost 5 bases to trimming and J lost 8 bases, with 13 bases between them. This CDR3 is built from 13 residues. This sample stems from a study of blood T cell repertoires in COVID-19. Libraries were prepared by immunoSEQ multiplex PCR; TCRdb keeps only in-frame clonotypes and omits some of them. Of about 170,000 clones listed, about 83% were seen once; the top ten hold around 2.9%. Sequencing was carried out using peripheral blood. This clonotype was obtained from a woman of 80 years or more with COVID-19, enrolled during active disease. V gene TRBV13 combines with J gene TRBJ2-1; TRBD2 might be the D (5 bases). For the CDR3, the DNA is TGTGCCAGCAGCCAAGGACTCGGCGATGAGCAGTTCTTC. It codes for CASSQGLGDEQFF.